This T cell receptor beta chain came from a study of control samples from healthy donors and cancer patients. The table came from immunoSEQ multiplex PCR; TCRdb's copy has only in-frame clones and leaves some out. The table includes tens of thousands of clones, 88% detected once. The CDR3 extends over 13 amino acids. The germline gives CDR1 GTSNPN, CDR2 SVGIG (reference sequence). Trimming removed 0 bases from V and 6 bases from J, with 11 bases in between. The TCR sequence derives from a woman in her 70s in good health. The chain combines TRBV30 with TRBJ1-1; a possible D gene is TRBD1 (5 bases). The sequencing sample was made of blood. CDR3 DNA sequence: TGTGCCTGGAGTGTGGGGGGGGGTGCTGAAGCTTTCTTT. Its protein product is CAWSVGGGAEAFF.